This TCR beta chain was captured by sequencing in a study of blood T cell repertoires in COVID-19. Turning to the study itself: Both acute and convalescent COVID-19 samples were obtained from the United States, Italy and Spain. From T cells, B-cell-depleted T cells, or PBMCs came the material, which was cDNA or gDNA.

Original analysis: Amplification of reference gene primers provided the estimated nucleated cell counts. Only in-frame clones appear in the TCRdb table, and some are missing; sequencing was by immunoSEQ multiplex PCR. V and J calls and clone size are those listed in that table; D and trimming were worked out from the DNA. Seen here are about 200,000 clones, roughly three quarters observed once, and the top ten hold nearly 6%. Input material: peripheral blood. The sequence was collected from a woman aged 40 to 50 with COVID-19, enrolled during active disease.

CDR3 nucleotide sequence: TGTGCCAGCAGAGCGGGGACGTACAATGAGCAGTTCTTC. This codes for CASRAGTYNEQFF. The chain has TRBV12-3 or TRBV12-4 and TRBJ2-1, with 7 bases fitting TRBD2. V lost 6 bases and J lost 4; bases outside the gene matches: 3. The CDR3 has 13 amino acids.